Shown below are 9 T cell receptor beta chains from a single sample sequenced in a study of siplizumab effects on memory and regulatory T cells. This table comes from immunoSEQ multiplex PCR, and its TCRdb copy is limited to in-frame clones, with some not included. Among roughly 56,000 clones listed, approximately 95% were seen once. Sequenced input: CD8+ T cells sorted from blood. The receptor set was obtained from a human donor in good health.

The chain has TRBV7-8 and TRBJ2-1; 12 bases align to TRBD1. The CDR3 has 16 residues. Germline lookup yields CDR1 SGHVS and CDR2 FQNEAQ. V lost 0 bases to trimming and J lost 8 bases; unmatched junction nucleotides: 5. The CDR3 spells CASSLAPGTGGYEQFF. The DNA of the CDR3 is TGTGCCAGCAGCTTAGCGCCCGGGACAGGGGGCTATGAGCAGTTCTTC.

Here the CDR3 reads CASSETGQGVLPSYNEQFF. DNA of the CDR3: TGCGCCAGCAGTGAGACGGGACAGGGGGTTCTTCCCTCCTACAATGAGCAGTTCTTC. This rearrangement joins TRBV10-2 to TRBJ2-1, with 11 bases identical to TRBD1. The CDR3 contains 19 residues. Trimming took 2 bases from V and 0 from J; bases not matched to a gene: 9. CDR1 and CDR2 (germline): WSHSY, SAAADI.

The CDR3 reads CASSLGDSEAFF. In DNA, the CDR3 is TGTGCCAGCAGCCTCGGGGATTCTGAAGCTTTCTTT. V is TRBV7-9 and J is TRBJ1-1; D unclear. Looked up from germline, CDR1 is SEHNR and CDR2 is FQNEAQ (reference sequence). Trimming removed 5 bases at V and 6 bases at J, with 10 bases between. The CDR3 is 12 amino acids.

CDR3 protein: CASSRSGTYQYF. CDR3 sequence (DNA): TGTGCCAGCAGCCGAAGCGGGACGTATCAGTACTTC. The V gene is TRBV27, the J gene TRBJ2-4, with TRBD2 matching 7 bases. The CDR3 loop spans 12 amino acids. V lost 6 bases, J lost 12 bases, and 8 bases stayed unmatched. Germline CDR1 reads MNHEY; CDR2 reads SMNVEV (reference sequence).

This chain joins TRBV12-5 and TRBJ2-3; perhaps TRBD2 as D (6 bases). The CDR3 is 13 amino acids. Germline-derived CDR1 and CDR2 are LGHNT and FRNRAP. V was trimmed by 8 bases and J by 0 bases, leaving 9 bases between them. CDR3 sequence reads: CASIAGSTDTQYF. CDR3 sequence (DNA): TGTGCTAGTATCGCGGGGAGCACAGATACGCAGTATTTT. The entire variable domain, with the rest obtained from reference TRBV12-5 and TRBJ2-3, is as follows: DARVTQTPRHKVTEMGQEVTMRCQPILGHNTVFWYRQTMMQGLELLAYFRNRAPLDDSGMPKDRFSAEMPDATLATLKIQPSEPRDSAVYFCASIAGSTDTQYFGPGTRLTVL.

The chain employs TRBV27 and TRBJ1-2; 10 bases fit TRBD1. The CDR3 covers 15 residues. V lost 5 bases to trimming and J lost 6 bases; unmatched junction nucleotides: 9. Per germline, CDR1 MNHEY and CDR2 SMNVEV (reference sequence). CDR3 region: CASSLLPGTGDGYTF. CDR3 DNA sequence: TGTGCCAGCAGTCTCCTTCCCGGGACAGGGGATGGCTACACCTTC.

The rearrangement links TRBV7-9 to TRBJ2-2, with a tentative D call TRBD1 (6 bases). This CDR3 spans 16 amino acids. V lost 3 bases and J lost 0, with 11 bases in between. Germline CDR1 reads SEHNR; CDR2 reads FQNEAQ (reference sequence). CDR3 sequence reads: CASSFPGQPNTGELFF. The DNA of the CDR3 is TGTGCCAGCAGCTTCCCTGGACAGCCGAACACCGGGGAGCTGTTTTTT.

The chain uses TRBV29-1 and TRBJ2-2; D is unresolved. Germline V gene lookup returns CDR1 SQVTM and CDR2 ANQGSEA. V lost 4 bases and J 3 bases, leaving 6 bases between the germline ends. This CDR3 contains 12 residues. CDR3 DNA: TGCAGCGTTGGACAAGACACCGGGGAGCTGTTTTTT. Its translation: CSVGQDTGELFF.

The J gene is TRBJ2-5, the V gene TRBV5-6; no clear D gene. Trimming pared 0 bases from V and 5 bases from J, leaving 8 bases between. CDR1 and CDR2 (germline): SGHDT, YYEEEE. CDR3 length equals 13 residues. CDR3 sequence: CASSLDVLETQYF. CDR3 DNA: TGTGCCAGCAGCTTGGATGTTCTGGAGACCCAGTACTTC. The variable domain in full, completed from reference TRBV5-6 and TRBJ2-5, reads DAGVTQSPTHLIKTRGQQVTLRCSPKSGHDTVSWYQQALGQGPQFIFQYYEEEERQRGNFPDRFSGHQFPNYSSELNVNALLLGDSALYLCASSLDVLETQYFGPGTRLLVL.